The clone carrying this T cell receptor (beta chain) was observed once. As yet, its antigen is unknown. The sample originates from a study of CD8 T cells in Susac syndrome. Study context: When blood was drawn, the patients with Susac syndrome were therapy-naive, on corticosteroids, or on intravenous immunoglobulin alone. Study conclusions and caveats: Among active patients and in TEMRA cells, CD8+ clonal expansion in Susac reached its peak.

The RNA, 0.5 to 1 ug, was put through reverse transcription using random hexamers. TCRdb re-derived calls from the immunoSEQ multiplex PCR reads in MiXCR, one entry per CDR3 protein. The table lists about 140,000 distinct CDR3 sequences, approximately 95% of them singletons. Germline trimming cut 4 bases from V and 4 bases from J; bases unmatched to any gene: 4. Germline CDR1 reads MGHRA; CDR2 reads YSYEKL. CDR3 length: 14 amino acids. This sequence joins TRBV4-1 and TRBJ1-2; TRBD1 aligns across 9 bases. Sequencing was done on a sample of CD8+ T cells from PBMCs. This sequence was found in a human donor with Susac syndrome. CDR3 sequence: CASSLTGQGYGYTF. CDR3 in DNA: TGCGCCAGCAGCCTTACGGGACAGGGCTATGGCTACACCTTC.